This TCR beta chain was obtained from a study of T cell responses to AZD1222 COVID-19 vaccine. Profiled with immunoSEQ multiplex PCR; TCRdb holds only in-frame clones, not every one. This sample carries about 120,000 clones, approximately 90% of them seen once, and the ten largest clones take approximately 12%. This CDR3 spans 11 amino acids. Germline lookup yields CDR1 SEHNR and CDR2 FQNEAQ (reference sequence). V lost 7 bases to trimming and J lost 5 bases, with 9 bases between them. The TCR originated in an adult in good health. V usage is TRBV7-9 and J usage is TRBJ2-7; no reliable D call. The material was peripheral blood, obtained on day 0 of AZD1222 vaccination. As DNA, the CDR3 is TGTGCCAGCACCGATTTAAACGAGCAGTACTTC. It yields the protein CASTDLNEQYF.